Below are 17 T cell receptor beta chains sequenced from a single sample in a study of blood T cell repertoires in COVID-19. Profiled with immunoSEQ multiplex PCR; TCRdb holds only in-frame clones, not every one. The table shows approximately 320,000 clones, with 65% to 90% occurring only once. Sequencing used peripheral blood. All receptors come from a human donor in a cohort sampled during active COVID-19.

This chain links TRBV25-1 with TRBJ2-1, with TRBD1 matching over 7 bases. V gave up 6 bases and J gave up 14 bases; unmatched junction bases: 13. Germline assignment: CDR1 MGHDK and CDR2 SYGVNS. This CDR3 has 13 amino acids. In DNA, the CDR3 is TGTGCCAGCAGGGCTACAGGGGCATACAATGAGTTCTTC. As protein: CASRATGAYNEFF.

The chain combines TRBV2 with TRBJ2-7; no firm D call. The CDR3 runs to 14 residues. Trimming cost V 7 bases and J 6 bases, with 19 bases left between them. CDR1 and CDR2 (germline): SNHLY, FYNNEI. The CDR3 reads CASTKAVATLEQYF. In DNA, the CDR3 is TGTGCCAGCACAAAAGCCGTAGCCACTCTCGAGCAGTACTTC.

V and J are TRBV5-1 and TRBJ2-1, with 7 nucleotides matching TRBD2. V shed 0 bases and J 3 bases; nucleotides not matched to a gene: 3. There are 15 residues in the CDR3. Germline loops: CDR1 SGHRS, CDR2 YFSETQ. The CDR3 spells CASSLVGGIYNEQFF. CDR3 in DNA: TGCGCCAGCAGCTTGGTCGGGGGGATCTACAATGAGCAGTTCTTC. The full variable domain, its missing parts supplied by reference TRBV5-1 and TRBJ2-1, is KAGVTQTPRYLIKTRGQQVTLSCSPISGHRSVSWYQQTPGQGLQFLFEYFSETQRNKGNFPGRFSGRQFSNSRSEMNVSTLELGDSALYLCASSLVGGIYNEQFFGPGTRLTVL.

The chain employs TRBV10-1 and TRBJ2-4; TRBD2 matches at 15 bases. Looked up from germline, CDR1 is WNHNN and CDR2 is SYGVQD (reference sequence). V lost 6 bases to trimming and J lost 4 bases; unmatched junction nucleotides: 4. CDR3 length: 16 amino acids. The CDR3 DNA reads TGCGCCAGCAGCCCCGGGACTAGCGGGGGGAAAAACATTCAGTACTTC. It encodes CASSPGTSGGKNIQYF.

The chain links TRBV4-2 to TRBJ1-3; TRBD1 matches at 9 bases. V was pared by 2 bases and J by 4 bases, with 6 bases of the junction left unmatched. CDR3 length: 16 amino acids. Per germline, CDR1 LGHNA and CDR2 YNFKEQ. The DNA for the CDR3 is TGTGCCAGCAGCCAAATCACAGGGGGCGCAGGAAACACCATATATTTT. Its translation is CASSQITGGAGNTIYF.

The chain joins TRBV6-4 to TRBJ2-2, with D possibly matching TRBD2 (6 bases). The CDR3 is 14 residues long. Trimming took off 5 bases at V and 6 bases at J, with 13 bases between the two ends. Germline-derived CDR1 and CDR2 are MRHNA and SNTAGT. The chain's CDR3 is CASSSGVKAGELFF. DNA for the CDR3: TGTGCCAGCAGTTCGGGGGTTAAGGCCGGGGAGCTGTTTTTT.

The V gene is TRBV3-1 (or the pseudogene TRBV3-2), the J gene TRBJ1-5, with 11 bases lining up with TRBD1. Germline V gene sequence: CDR1 LGHDT, CDR2 YNNKEL (reference sequence). The ends lost 1 base at V and 0 bases at J; junction bases unmatched: 8. This CDR3 comprises 19 residues. CDR3 in DNA: TGTGCCAGCAGCCAAGGAGGGGGACAGGGGGTGTATAGCAATCAGCCCCAGCATTTT. Translating gives CASSQGGGQGVYSNQPQHF.

The V call is TRBV7-3, the J call TRBJ2-1; D may be TRBD2 (7 bases). This CDR3 region has 18 residues. Germline loops: CDR1 SGHTA, CDR2 FQGTGA. Trimming took off 1 base at V and 8 bases at J, with 24 bases between the two ends. The CDR3 reads CASSLRSRAGTSSDEQFF. CDR3 DNA sequence: TGTGCCAGCAGCTTAAGGTCCCGAGCGGGGACATCTTCCGATGAGCAGTTCTTC.

V and J are TRBV4-2 and TRBJ2-1, with D maybe TRBD2 (5 bases). The CDR3 runs to 14 residues. Trimming left V 8 bases short and J 0 bases short, with 11 bases between. Germline V gene lookup returns CDR1 LGHNA and CDR2 YNFKEQ. DNA of the CDR3: TGTGCCAGCGAGGGTCAAAGCTCCTACAATGAGCAGTTCTTC. Amino acids: CASEGQSSYNEQFF.

In this sample, this clone turned up once. The rearrangement joins TRBV18 to TRBJ2-2; 8 bases map to TRBD1. The trim removed 4 bases at V and 1 base at J, leaving 5 bases unmatched. There are 16 residues in the CDR3. Germline CDR1 KGHSH, CDR2 LQKENI. The CDR3 protein is CASSQPGQENTGELFF. The CDR3 nucleotides read TGTGCCAGCTCACAGCCGGGACAGGAGAACACCGGGGAGCTGTTTTTT.

A few counts support this clone. CDR3 loop: CSASRGQYTGELFF. The CDR3 nucleotides read TGCAGTGCTAGTAGAGGACAGTACACCGGGGAGCTGTTTTTT. The genes are TRBV20-1 and TRBJ2-2, with D possibly TRBD1 on 6 matching bases. V was clipped by 3 bases and J by 3 bases, with 11 bases between them. The CDR3 is 14 residues long. From germline, CDR1 is DFQATT and CDR2 SNEGSKA (reference sequence).

This clone showed up just once. V usage is TRBV6-5 and J usage is TRBJ1-6; D might be TRBD1 (6 bases). The ends were cut back, 6 bases at V and 5 bases at J, with 14 bases in the middle. The CDR3 totals 15 residues. CDR1 and CDR2 from the germline V gene are MNHEY and SVGAGI. DNA of the CDR3: TGTGCCAGCAGGCACCTGACAGGCGATAATTCACCCCTCCACTTT. Translation: CASRHLTGDNSPLHF.

V and J are TRBV11-2 and TRBJ2-2, with 13 bases matching TRBD2. The CDR3 spans 17 residues. CDR1 and CDR2 from the germline V gene are SGHAT and FQNNGV. With 4 bases clipped from V and 8 bases from J, the junction kept 10 bases outside the gene matches. The CDR3 DNA reads as TGTGCCAGCAGCTCAACTAGCGGGGGGGCCGCGGCGGGGGAGCTGTTTTTT. Protein sequence: CASSSTSGGAAAGELFF.

This sequence joins TRBV6-1 and TRBJ2-7; unclear D gene. Germline-derived CDR1 and CDR2 are MNHNS and SASEGT. Trimming removed 1 base from V and 2 bases from J, with 9 bases in between. This CDR3 spans 14 amino acids. The CDR3, as DNA: TGTGCCAGCAGTGAAGTTGCCCTAACCTACGAGCAGTACTTC. Residues: CASSEVALTYEQYF.

The chain recombines TRBV20-1 with TRBJ1-1, with 7 bases identical to TRBD1. The CDR3 length is 16 residues. Germline CDR1 and CDR2: DFQATT and SNEGSKA (reference sequence). V lost 3 bases, J lost 4 bases, and 14 bases stayed unmatched. CDR3 in DNA: TGCAGTGCTAGTGGATGGACAGGCCAGATCGGCACTGAAGCTTTCTTT. Amino acids: CSASGWTGQIGTEAFF.

This chain links TRBV19 with TRBJ1-2, with a weak D call TRBD1 (6 bases). The CDR3 consists of 16 residues. CDR1 and CDR2 from the germline V gene are LNHDA and SQIVND (reference sequence). V dropped 2 bases and J dropped 4 bases, with 17 bases sitting between them. CDR3 coding DNA: TGTGCCAGTAGTATATTCGAGGGGGACGGTGCCTATGGCTACACCTTC. Protein product: CASSIFEGDGAYGYTF.

The table lists this clone with a count of one. The gene calls are TRBV7-3 and TRBJ1-5, with D possibly TRBD1 on 6 matching bases. Deletions cut 5 bases from V and 2 bases from J, with 10 bases between. Germline CDR1 is SGHTA and CDR2 is FQGTGA. This CDR3 is 14 amino acids long. The CDR3 spells CASSAAGGNQPQHF. Here the CDR3 DNA reads TGTGCCAGCAGCGCCGCAGGGGGCAATCAGCCCCAGCATTTT. Supplemented by reference TRBV7-3 and TRBJ1-5, the full variable domain reads GAGVSQTPSNKVTEKGKYVELRCDPISGHTALYWYRQSLGQGPEFLIYFQGTGAADDSGLPNDRFFAVRPEGSVSTLKIQRTERGDSAVYLCASSAAGGNQPQHFGDGTRLSIL.